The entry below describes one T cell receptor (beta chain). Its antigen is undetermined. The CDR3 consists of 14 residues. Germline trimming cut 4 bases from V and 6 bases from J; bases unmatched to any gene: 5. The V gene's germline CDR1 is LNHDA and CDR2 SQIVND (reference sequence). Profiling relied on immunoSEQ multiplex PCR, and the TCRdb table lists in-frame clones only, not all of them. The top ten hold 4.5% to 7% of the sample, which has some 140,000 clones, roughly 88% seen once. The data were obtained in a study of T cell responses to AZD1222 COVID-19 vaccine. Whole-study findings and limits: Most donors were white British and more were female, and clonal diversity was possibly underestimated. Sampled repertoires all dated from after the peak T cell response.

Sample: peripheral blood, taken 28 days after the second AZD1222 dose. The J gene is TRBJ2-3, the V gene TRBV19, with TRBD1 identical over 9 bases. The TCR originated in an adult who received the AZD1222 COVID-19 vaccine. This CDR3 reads CASSNQGTGDTQYF. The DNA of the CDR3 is TGTGCCAGTAGTAACCAGGGGACAGGGGATACGCAGTATTTT.